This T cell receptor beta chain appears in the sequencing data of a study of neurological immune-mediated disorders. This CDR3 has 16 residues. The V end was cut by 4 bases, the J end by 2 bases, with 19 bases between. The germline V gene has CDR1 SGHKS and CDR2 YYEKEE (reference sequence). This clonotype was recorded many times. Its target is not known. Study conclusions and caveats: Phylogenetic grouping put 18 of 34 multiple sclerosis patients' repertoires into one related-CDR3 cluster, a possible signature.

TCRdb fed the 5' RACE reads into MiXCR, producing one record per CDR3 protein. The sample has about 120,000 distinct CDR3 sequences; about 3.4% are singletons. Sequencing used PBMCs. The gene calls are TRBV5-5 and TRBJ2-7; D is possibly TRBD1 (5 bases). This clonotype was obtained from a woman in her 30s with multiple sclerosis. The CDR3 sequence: CASSRIRVDNTYEQYF. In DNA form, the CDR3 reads TGTGCCAGCAGCCGAATCCGGGTGGACAACACCTACGAGCAGTACTTC.